The 2 T cell receptor delta chains listed next were all sequenced from one sample in a study of gamma-delta T cells after stem cell transplantation listed by TCRdb under 2016. Library construction relied on RT-PCR. The data were produced on an Illumina MiSeq. TCRdb reprocessed the public reads with the caller CATT; rows with the same DNA were merged afterwards. In all, the sample holds about 2,600 delta-chain clones, and 3% to 3.5% of those were seen once. The top ten clones comprise 50% of the sample. Sequencing was carried out using gamma-delta T cells. These receptors all come from a human donor. It is not recorded whose cells these are; they may come from a transplant donor.

This clone counts as large. Other DNA sequences in this specimen translate into the identical CDR3. The chain recombines TRDV3 with TRDJ2; D may be TRDD3 (5 bases). This CDR3 region has 15 residues. V dropped 2 bases and J dropped 6 bases, with 19 bases sitting between them. Looked up from germline, CDR1 is TVYSNPD and CDR2 is GDNSRS (reference sequence). CDR3 region: CAFATRGWRAAQLFF. Written as DNA, the CDR3 is TGTGCCTTTGCTACGAGGGGGTGGAGAGCAGCACAACTCTTCTTT.

In regard to this clone: This DNA translates differently at residue 5 from the TCRdb protein, which is that of a much larger clone; a read error is likely, and the protein shown is the DNA's own translation. The chain links TRDV2 to TRDJ1, with 8 nucleotides matching TRDD3. CDR3 length: 15 residues. Losses at the gene ends were 3 bases for V and 2 bases for J; bases not matched to a gene: 7. From germline, CDR1 is GEAIGNYY and CDR2 EKD. CDR3 DNA: TGTGCCTGTGACGCCCTTGGGGGATTTACCGATAAACTCATCTTT. It translates to CACDALGGFTDKLIF.